One sample yielded the 4 T cell receptor beta chains listed below, sequenced in a study of regulatory T cells in long-lasting Graves disease. Building the TCR beta libraries relied on iRepertoire HTBI primers, and CDR3 regions underwent Arm-PCR. TCRdb independently ran MiXCR on the multiplex PCR reads; one entry per CDR3 protein. This table has 700,000 or so distinct CDR3 sequences, 30% appearing once. The sample's time point: persistent/refractory GD, antithyroid drugs over 5 years with positive TRAb. Making the TCR library involved RNA that had been extracted from PBMCs. The sample here was peripheral blood mononuclear cells (PBMCs), taken when the disease was refractory, from a patient treated with antithyroid drugs. Every receptor here comes from a female donor with Graves disease.

This clonotype occurred a few times. J is TRBJ1-5 and V is TRBV6-1; 7 bases line up with TRBD1. With V trimmed by 7 bases and J by 5 bases, 8 bases remained unmatched. This CDR3 spans 14 amino acids. In germline, CDR1 is MNHNS, CDR2 SASEGT. The CDR3 sequence is CASMLLQGYQPQHF. The CDR3 coding sequence is TGTGCCAGCATGCTTCTACAGGGGTATCAGCCCCAGCATTTT.

This clonotype appeared a single time. The chain has TRBV29-1 and TRBJ1-1, with D unresolved. V lost 1 base, J lost 10 bases, and 16 bases lay in between. The CDR3 is made up of 13 amino acids. Looked up from germline, CDR1 is SQVTM and CDR2 is ANQGSEA. In nucleotides, the CDR3 is TGCAGCGTTGAAGGTGGCGCGGGCTTTGGAGCTTTCTTT. This sequence encodes CSVEGGAGFGAFF.

This clonotype was observed at least ten times. The chain is built from TRBV28 and TRBJ2-5; D is possibly TRBD2 (5 bases). V was pared by 6 bases and J by 1 base, with 15 bases between. Germline V gives CDR1 MDHEN, CDR2 SYDVKM. This CDR3 region has 15 residues. CDR3 nucleotide sequence: TGTGCCAGCAGGCCCCACACTAGTGGCCAAGAGACCCAGTACTTC. It encodes CASRPHTSGQETQYF.

A few counts support this clonotype. The chain joins TRBV28 to TRBJ1-6, with D possibly TRBD1 on 5 matching bases. V lost 3 bases and J lost 6, with 18 bases in between. Per germline, CDR1 MDHEN and CDR2 SYDVKM. The length of the CDR3 is 17 residues. The CDR3 bases are TGTGCCAGCAGTTTGGGGACGGTTCGGGATTTTAATTCACCCCTCCACTTT. Encoded protein: CASSLGTVRDFNSPLHF.